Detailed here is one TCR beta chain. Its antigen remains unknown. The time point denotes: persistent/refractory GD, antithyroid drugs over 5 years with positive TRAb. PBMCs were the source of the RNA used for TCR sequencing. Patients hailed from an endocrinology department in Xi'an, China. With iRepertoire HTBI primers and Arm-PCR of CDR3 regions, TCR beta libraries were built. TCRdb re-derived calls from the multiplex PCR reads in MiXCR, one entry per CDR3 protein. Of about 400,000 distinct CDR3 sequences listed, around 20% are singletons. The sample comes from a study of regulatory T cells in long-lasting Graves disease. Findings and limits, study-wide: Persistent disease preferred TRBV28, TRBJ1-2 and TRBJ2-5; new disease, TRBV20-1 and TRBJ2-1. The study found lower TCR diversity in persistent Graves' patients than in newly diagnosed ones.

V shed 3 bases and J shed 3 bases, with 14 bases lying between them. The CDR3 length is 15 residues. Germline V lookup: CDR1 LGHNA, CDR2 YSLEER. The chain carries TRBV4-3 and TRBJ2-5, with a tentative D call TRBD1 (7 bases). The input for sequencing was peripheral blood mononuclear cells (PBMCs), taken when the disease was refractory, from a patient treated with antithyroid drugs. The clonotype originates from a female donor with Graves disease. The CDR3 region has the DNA TGCGCCAGCAGCCAGGCGGGGACAGATAAAGAGACCCAGTACTTC. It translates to CASSQAGTDKETQYF.